Shown below are 21 T cell receptor beta chains from a single sample sequenced in a study of T cell responses to AZD1222 COVID-19 vaccine. The method was immunoSEQ multiplex PCR; TCRdb's version includes in-frame clones alone and lacks a portion of them. This sample has about 180,000 clones, with around 93% found just once. Sequencing was performed on peripheral blood, taken 28 days after the second dose of the MenACWY control vaccine. Receptors originate from an adult who received the MenACWY meningococcal vaccine as a control.

This chain joins TRBV27 and TRBJ1-1; TRBD1 might be the D (5 bases). The CDR3 contains 17 residues. Germline V gives CDR1 MNHEY, CDR2 SMNVEV (reference sequence). V was clipped by 6 bases and J by 0 bases, with 20 bases between them. Here the CDR3 reads CASSEWGTGGVNTEAFF. CDR3 DNA sequence: TGTGCCAGCAGCGAATGGGGAACGGGAGGGGTGAACACTGAAGCTTTCTTT.

The rearrangement uses TRBV4-3 and TRBJ2-7; D tentatively reads TRBD1 or TRBD2 (5 bases each). The germline V gene encodes CDR1 LGHNA and CDR2 YSLEER. V shed 1 base and J shed 3 bases, with 13 bases lying between them. The CDR3 has 15 amino acids. CDR3 residues: CASSQAPGLYYEQYF. In DNA form, the CDR3 reads TGCGCCAGCAGCCAAGCCCCGGGGCTCTACTACGAGCAGTACTTC.

CDR3 in amino acids: CASSGPAVSFSNQPQHF. The CDR3 DNA follows: TGTGCCAGCAGTGGACCGGCAGTTTCCTTTAGCAATCAGCCCCAGCATTTT. V is TRBV6-1 and J is TRBJ1-5; D not certain. This CDR3 contains 17 residues. Germline V lookup: CDR1 MNHNS, CDR2 SASEGT. The V end was cut by 4 bases, the J end by 0 bases, with 16 bases between.

The count of this clone is one. The chain has TRBV18 and TRBJ1-1, with D unresolved. The CDR3 spans 14 residues. Germline-derived CDR1 and CDR2 are KGHSH and LQKENI. V shed 1 base and J shed 0 bases, with 6 bases lying between them. CDR3 amino acids: CASSPLDMNTEAFF. The DNA of the CDR3 is TGTGCCAGCTCACCACTCGATATGAACACTGAAGCTTTCTTT.

The chain links TRBV6-2 or TRBV6-3 to TRBJ1-1, with D unresolved. V dropped 2 bases and J dropped 10 bases, with 11 bases sitting between them. The germline V gene encodes CDR1 MNHEY and CDR2 SVGEGT. The CDR3 contains 12 residues. Here the CDR3 reads CASSYAGGGAFF. The CDR3 DNA sequence: TGTGCCAGCAGTTACGCAGGCGGAGGAGCTTTCTTT.

The genes are TRBV6-5 and TRBJ1-1; D gene unclear. The germline gives CDR1 MNHEY, CDR2 SVGAGI. Deletions cut 5 bases from V and 1 base from J, with 8 bases between. The CDR3 has 13 amino acids. The DNA of the CDR3 is TGTGCCAGCAGTCCTGGGCGGAACACTGAAGCTTTCTTT. Its protein product is CASSPGRNTEAFF.

The genes are TRBV3-1 (or the pseudogene TRBV3-2) and TRBJ1-2; D is ambiguous. Germline assignment: CDR1 LGHDT and CDR2 YNNKEL (reference sequence). V was cut by 5 bases and J by 4 bases, with 11 bases left in between. The CDR3 covers 13 residues. CDR3 nucleotide sequence: TGTGCCAGCAGCGCGGGGTCCGGCTATGGCTACACCTTC. Translated, it gives CASSAGSGYGYTF.

V and J are TRBV27 and TRBJ2-7; no reliable D call. V was pared by 9 bases and J by 6 bases, with 18 bases between. Germline CDR1 and CDR2: MNHEY and SMNVEV (reference sequence). The CDR3 has 13 amino acids. The CDR3 DNA follows: TGTGCCAGTAGGACGGTGAGGAACGGCGAGCAGTACTTC. Amino acid sequence: CASRTVRNGEQYF.

The chain recombines TRBV5-6 with TRBJ1-2; TRBD1 matches at 10 bases. The germline gives CDR1 SGHDT, CDR2 YYEEEE. J lost 2 bases, V lost 5 bases, and 3 bases had no gene match. The length of the CDR3 is 14 residues. The DNA for the CDR3 is TGTGCCAGCAGTTGGACAGGGGGGAACTATGGCTACACCTTC. This codes for CASSWTGGNYGYTF.

The chain recombines TRBV30 with TRBJ1-4; 7 bases line up with TRBD1. Per germline, CDR1 GTSNPN and CDR2 SVGIG (reference sequence). Trimming took 2 bases from V and 11 from J; bases not matched to a gene: 5. This CDR3 is 12 amino acids long. CDR3 sequence (DNA): TGTGCCTGGAGTACCAGGGGGTCGAAACTGTTTTTT. This encodes CAWSTRGSKLFF.

This rearrangement joins TRBV15 to TRBJ2-6, with unresolved D. CDR1 LNHNV and CDR2 YYDKDF come from the germline V gene (reference sequence). The V end was cut by 1 base, the J end by 0 bases, with 4 bases between. The CDR3 loop spans 15 amino acids. This CDR3 is CATSRGDSGANVLTF. Written as DNA, the CDR3 is TGTGCCACCAGCAGAGGGGACTCTGGGGCCAACGTCCTGACTTTC.

The V gene is TRBV7-2, the J gene TRBJ1-4, with TRBD1 as a possible D gene (5 bases). This CDR3 has 14 residues. The V end lost 5 bases, the J end lost 3 bases, and 10 bases lay between the germline ends. Germline V CDR1 and CDR2: SGHTA, FQGNSA. This chain's CDR3 is CASSRGLANEKLFF. The CDR3 DNA reads TGTGCCAGCAGCCGGGGGTTGGCTAATGAAAAACTGTTTTTT. The complete variable domain, with remaining parts taken from reference TRBV7-2 and TRBJ1-4, reads GAGVSQSPSNKVTEKGKDVELRCDPISGHTALYWYRQSLGQGLEFLIYFQGNSAPDKSGLPSDRFSAERTGGSVSTLTIQRTQQEDSAVYLCASSRGLANEKLFFGSGTQLSVL.

V gene TRBV5-1 combines with J gene TRBJ2-3; D unclear. This CDR3 contains 17 residues. Germline V gene data show CDR1 as SGHRS and CDR2 as YFSETQ. V was cut by 0 bases and J by 1 base, with 15 bases left in between. The chain's CDR3 is CASSLAGVAAGTDTQYF. In DNA, the CDR3 is TGCGCCAGCAGCTTGGCCGGAGTAGCTGCGGGCACAGATACGCAGTATTTT. The full variable domain, with the rest looked up from reference TRBV5-1 and TRBJ2-3, is KAGVTQTPRYLIKTRGQQVTLSCSPISGHRSVSWYQQTPGQGLQFLFEYFSETQRNKGNFPGRFSGRQFSNSRSEMNVSTLELGDSALYLCASSLAGVAAGTDTQYFGPGTRLTVL.

The genes are TRBV7-2 and TRBJ2-2, with D unresolved. V lost 1 base, J lost 3 bases, and 6 bases lay in between. This CDR3 is built from 14 residues. Germline V CDR1 and CDR2: SGHTA, FQGNSA. CDR3 bases: TGTGCCAGCAGCTTAGAGGCGTACACCGGGGAGCTGTTTTTT. Protein: CASSLEAYTGELFF. Using reference TRBV7-2 and TRBJ2-2 for the parts outside the CDR3, the full variable domain is GAGVSQSPSNKVTEKGKDVELRCDPISGHTALYWYRQSLGQGLEFLIYFQGNSAPDKSGLPSDRFSAERTGGSVSTLTIQRTQQEDSAVYLCASSLEAYTGELFFGEGSRLTVL.

The chain combines TRBV10-3 with TRBJ1-2; the D is unclear. V was shortened by 8 bases and J by 4 bases, with 14 bases between the two germline ends. Per germline, CDR1 ENHRY and CDR2 SYGVKD. This CDR3 is 13 amino acids long. The DNA of the CDR3 is TGTGCCATCTTGGAGGCACTAAGCTATGGCTACACCTTC. It is translated as CAILEALSYGYTF.

The chain is built from TRBV7-2 and TRBJ1-6; D is perhaps TRBD1 (5 bases). The germline V gene has CDR1 SGHTA and CDR2 FQGNSA. The CDR3 totals 13 residues. V was pared by 2 bases and J by 11 bases, with 10 bases between. In DNA, the CDR3 is TGTGCCAGCAGCTTACAGGGATCGACACCCCTCCACTTT. This sequence encodes CASSLQGSTPLHF.

This clone appeared a few times. The chain recombines TRBV10-1 with TRBJ2-5, with unresolved D. The CDR3 length is 15 residues. Deletions cut 0 bases from V and 2 bases from J, with 10 bases between. Germline CDR1 WNHNN, CDR2 SYGVQD (reference sequence). The CDR3 here is CASSESLAGQETQYF. The CDR3, as DNA: TGCGCCAGCAGTGAGTCGTTGGCAGGACAAGAGACCCAGTACTTC.

The V gene is TRBV19, the J gene TRBJ1-5, with D perhaps TRBD1 (6 bases). V lost 4 bases and J 0 bases, leaving 16 bases between the germline ends. Germline lookup yields CDR1 LNHDA and CDR2 SQIVND (reference sequence). The CDR3 has 17 amino acids. The CDR3 DNA follows: TGTGCCAGTAGTAGGCAGGGGAGGGCTACTAGCAATCAGCCCCAGCATTTT. Its protein product is CASSRQGRATSNQPQHF.

Here the CDR3 DNA reads TGCGCCAGCAGCCAAAAACTAAGCTTGGGACAAACTAATGAAAAACTGTTTTTT. Translated: CASSQKLSLGQTNEKLFF. The chain combines TRBV4-1 with TRBJ1-4; a weak D match, TRBD1 (6 bases). Trimming removed 2 bases from V and 1 base from J, with 17 bases in between. This CDR3 region has 18 residues. Germline lookup yields CDR1 MGHRA and CDR2 YSYEKL.

Only one count was recorded for this clone. The V gene is TRBV7-9, the J gene TRBJ2-3, with 10 positions matching TRBD2. Trimming took 3 bases from V and 6 from J; bases not matched to a gene: 3. Germline CDR1 and CDR2: SEHNR and FQNEAQ (reference sequence). CDR3 length: 14 amino acids. The CDR3 coding sequence is TGTGCCAGCAGCTTCCTTAGCGGGGGGGATACGCAGTATTTT. It codes for CASSFLSGGDTQYF.

This clone was counted a single time. The chain has TRBV5-1 and TRBJ1-1; D gene uncertain. The germline V and J ends were trimmed by 4 bases and 1 base, with 11 bases remaining between them. Germline V gene sequence: CDR1 SGHRS, CDR2 YFSETQ. CDR3 length: 14 residues. The CDR3 reads CASSAEGGNTEAFF. The DNA of the CDR3 is TGCGCCAGCAGCGCGGAAGGTGGGAACACTGAAGCTTTCTTT.